This entry features one T cell receptor (beta chain) sequence. This entry comes from a study of Ad26.COV2.S vaccination and SARS-CoV-2 variants. TCRdb's copy holds only in-frame clones and misses some; the assay was immunoSEQ multiplex PCR. In the table there are 380,000 or so clones, about 80% of which are singletons. Specified treatment: some 20 received Ad26.COV2.S at low or high dose, single or two shots; roughly 5 received placebo; per-sample allocation not given. Vaccine and placebo recipients were sampled on day 63 after the first injection. V dropped 1 base and J dropped 1 base, with 14 bases sitting between them. Germline CDR1 is MGHRA and CDR2 is YSYEKL. The CDR3 is 17 amino acids.

This TCR was recovered from a person aged 18-60 years who received the Ad26.COV2.S COVID-19 vaccine or a placebo. The rearrangement joins TRBV4-1 to TRBJ1-5; D is ambiguous. The starting material was peripheral blood, obtained in a trial of Ad26.COV2.S vaccine versus placebo. The CDR3 region has the DNA TGCGCCAGCAGCCAAGTCCGGTCACCCTCGAGCAATCAGCCCCAGCATTTT. This translates into CASSQVRSPSSNQPQHF.